The T cell receptor (beta chain) described here comes from a study of CD8+ T cells in alopecia areata. Germline V gene sequence: CDR1 SGHNT, CDR2 YYREEE (reference sequence). The V gene lost 3 bases and the J gene lost 5 bases, with 6 bases spanning the gap. CDR3 length: 11 residues. cDNA serving as the sequencing template came from extracted, reverse transcribed RNA. Data came from immunoSEQ multiplex PCR; TCRdb stores just in-frame clones and leaves some out. The sample lists 150,000 or so clones, roughly 44% occurring once. The receptor's source is a human donor with alopecia areata. Sequenced material: CD4+ T cells sorted from blood. This chain joins TRBV5-4 and TRBJ2-7; no reliable D call. CDR3 nucleotide sequence: TGTGCCAGCAGCTCCCTACACGAGCAGTACTTC. This translates into CASSSLHEQYF.